These T cell receptor beta chains were read from a single sample in a study of cytomegalovirus exposure and HLA in healthy donors. Assay: immunoSEQ multiplex PCR; the TCRdb copy retains only in-frame clones and omits some. The table includes approximately 170,000 clones, around four fifths detected once. The sequenced material came from PBMCs. All receptors come from a man aged 50 to 60 in good health and CMV-seropositive. The CDR3 runs from the conserved cysteine through the conserved F or W. D genes are given only for firm matches. Only part of the rows carry a size: once, few, many, or a class if the clone is expanded.

v_call: TRBV18; clone_size: .; j_call: TRBJ2-7; d_call: TRBD1; cdr3_nt: TGTGCCAGCTCACCACGACAGGGGGATTCCTACGAGCAGTACTTC; cdr3_aa: CASSPRQGDSYEQYF
v_call: TRBV5-1; clone_size: .; j_call: TRBJ2-5; d_call: .; cdr3_nt: TGCGCCAGCAGCCCGACAGGTTTCCAAGAGACCCAGTACTTC; cdr3_aa: CASSPTGFQETQYF
v_call: TRBV6-4; clone_size: few; j_call: TRBJ2-3; d_call: .; cdr3_nt: TGTGCCACCAGGGGGGGGGAAAGCACAGATACGCAGTATTTT; cdr3_aa: CATRGGESTDTQYF
v_call: TRBV7-3; clone_size: .; j_call: TRBJ2-5; d_call: .; cdr3_nt: TGTGCCAGCAGCTCTGGCGGGGAGGTCTTTGAGACCCAGTACTTC; cdr3_aa: CASSSGGEVFETQYF
v_call: TRBV10-3; clone_size: .; j_call: TRBJ1-1; d_call: .; cdr3_nt: TGTGCCATCGCTGAGTCAGGGGCGAACACTGAAGCTTTCTTT; cdr3_aa: CAIAESGANTEAFF
v_call: TRBV5-6; clone_size: .; j_call: TRBJ2-2; d_call: TRBD1; cdr3_nt: TGTGCCAGCAGCTACCGGGACAGGGGTGTAGTCGGGGAGCTGTTTTTT; cdr3_aa: CASSYRDRGVVGELFF
v_call: TRBV7-9; clone_size: .; j_call: TRBJ1-2; d_call: .; cdr3_nt: TGTGCCAGCAGCTTAGCCCTGGAGGGCTACACCTTC; cdr3_aa: CASSLALEGYTF
v_call: TRBV14; clone_size: .; j_call: TRBJ2-1; d_call: TRBD2; cdr3_nt: TGTGCCAGCAGCCAAGGGACTAGCGGCAATGAGCAGTTCTTC; cdr3_aa: CASSQGTSGNEQFF
v_call: TRBV5-1; clone_size: .; j_call: TRBJ1-6; d_call: .; cdr3_nt: TGCGCCAGCAGCTCCACACTGGACGGGAAAGCACCCCTCCACTTT; cdr3_aa: CASSSTLDGKAPLHF
v_call: TRBV11-2; clone_size: .; j_call: TRBJ1-5; d_call: TRBD1; cdr3_nt: TGTGCCAGCAGCAGGGACAGGGGGGATCAGCCCCAGCATTTT; cdr3_aa: CASSRDRGDQPQHF
v_call: TRBV27; clone_size: .; j_call: TRBJ1-4; d_call: .; cdr3_nt: TGTGCCAGCAGTTTTCAGACTAATGAAAAACTGTTTTTT; cdr3_aa: CASSFQTNEKLFF
v_call: TRBV28; clone_size: .; j_call: TRBJ1-1; d_call: TRBD1; cdr3_nt: TGTGCCAGCAGTTCCGGACAGGGGGGAGGTGAAGCTTTCTTT; cdr3_aa: CASSSGQGGGEAFF
v_call: TRBV18; clone_size: .; j_call: TRBJ1-2; d_call: TRBD1; cdr3_nt: TGTGCCAGCTCATTAGGGACAGACTATGGCTACACCTTC; cdr3_aa: CASSLGTDYGYTF
v_call: TRBV5-1; clone_size: .; j_call: TRBJ2-5; d_call: .; cdr3_nt: TGCGCCAGCAGTTGGAGGGTAAGAGGAGGGGAGCAGTACTTC; cdr3_aa: CASSWRVRGGEQYF
v_call: TRBV7-2; clone_size: .; j_call: TRBJ2-2; d_call: TRBD2; cdr3_nt: TGTGCCAGCAGCCGTAGACTAGCGGGGAGCACCGGGGAGCTGTTTTTT; cdr3_aa: CASSRRLAGSTGELFF
v_call: TRBV7-6; clone_size: .; j_call: TRBJ2-2; d_call: .; cdr3_nt: TGTGCCAGCAGCCAACAGGGTATTGGGGAGCTGTTTTTT; cdr3_aa: CASSQQGIGELFF
v_call: TRBV30; clone_size: once; j_call: TRBJ1-6; d_call: TRBD1; cdr3_nt: TGTGCCTGGAGGGGACAGGGTCGCGTTTCACCCCTCCACTTT; cdr3_aa: CAWRGQGRVSPLHF
v_call: TRBV19; clone_size: few; j_call: TRBJ1-2; d_call: TRBD1; cdr3_nt: TGTGCCAGTAGTATTACAGGGGATGGCTATGGCTACACCTTC; cdr3_aa: CASSITGDGYGYTF
v_call: TRBV13; clone_size: once; j_call: TRBJ2-1; d_call: .; cdr3_nt: TGTGCCAGCAGCTTAGAGGGAGTAAGTTACAATGAGCAGTTCTTC; cdr3_aa: CASSLEGVSYNEQFF
v_call: TRBV30; clone_size: .; j_call: TRBJ1-2; d_call: .; cdr3_nt: TGTGCCTCCTACGTGGGAGGGGCCTATGGCTACACCTTC; cdr3_aa: CASYVGGAYGYTF
v_call: TRBV28; clone_size: .; j_call: TRBJ2-7; d_call: .; cdr3_nt: TGTGCCAGCAGTTTCACCGCGGTTAATGAGCAGTACTTC; cdr3_aa: CASSFTAVNEQYF
v_call: TRBV18; clone_size: .; j_call: TRBJ1-1; d_call: .; cdr3_nt: TGTGCCAGCTCACAAGGGGCAAATATTGAAGCTTTCTTT; cdr3_aa: CASSQGANIEAFF
v_call: TRBV7-8; clone_size: .; j_call: TRBJ2-1; d_call: .; cdr3_nt: TGTGCCAGCAGCTCCGCGATAAATGAGCAGTTCTTC; cdr3_aa: CASSSAINEQFF
v_call: TRBV4-2; clone_size: few; j_call: TRBJ2-4; d_call: TRBD1; cdr3_nt: TGTGCCAGCAGCCAAGATCCGGGACAGTGGATGAGCATTCAGTACTTC; cdr3_aa: CASSQDPGQWMSIQYF
v_call: TRBV27; clone_size: .; j_call: TRBJ2-7; d_call: TRBD2; cdr3_nt: TGTGCCAGCAGTTCCGGGACTAGCATCTACGAGCAGTACTTC; cdr3_aa: CASSSGTSIYEQYF
v_call: TRBV27; clone_size: .; j_call: TRBJ2-7; d_call: TRBD2; cdr3_nt: TGTGCCAGCAAAATTTTTAGCGGGAGCTCCTACGAGCAGTACTTC; cdr3_aa: CASKIFSGSSYEQYF
v_call: TRBV19; clone_size: .; j_call: TRBJ1-1; d_call: .; cdr3_nt: TGTGCCAGTATAGAGAGTGGAGGGAGCACTGAAGCTTTCTTT; cdr3_aa: CASIESGGSTEAFF